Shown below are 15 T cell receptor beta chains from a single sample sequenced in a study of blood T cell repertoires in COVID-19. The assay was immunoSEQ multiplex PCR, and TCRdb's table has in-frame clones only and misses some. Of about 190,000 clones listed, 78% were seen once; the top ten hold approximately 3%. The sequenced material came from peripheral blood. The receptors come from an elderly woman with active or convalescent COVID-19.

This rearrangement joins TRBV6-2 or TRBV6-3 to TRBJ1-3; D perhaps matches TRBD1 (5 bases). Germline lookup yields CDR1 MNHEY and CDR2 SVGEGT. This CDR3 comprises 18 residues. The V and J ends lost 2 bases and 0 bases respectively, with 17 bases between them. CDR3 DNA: TGTGCCAGCAGTTACGGGGCACGGCGAGAATCCTCTGGAAACACCATATATTTT. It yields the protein CASSYGARRESSGNTIYF.

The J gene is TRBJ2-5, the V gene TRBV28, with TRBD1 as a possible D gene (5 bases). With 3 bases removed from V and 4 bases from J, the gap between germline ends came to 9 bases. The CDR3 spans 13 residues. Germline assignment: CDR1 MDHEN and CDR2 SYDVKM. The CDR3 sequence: CASSFRVGETQYF. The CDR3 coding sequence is TGTGCCAGCAGTTTCAGGGTTGGAGAGACCCAGTACTTC.

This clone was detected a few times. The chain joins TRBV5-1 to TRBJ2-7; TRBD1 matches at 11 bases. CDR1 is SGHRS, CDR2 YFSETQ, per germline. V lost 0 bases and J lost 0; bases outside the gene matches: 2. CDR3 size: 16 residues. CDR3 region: CASSLGGTGGSYEQYF. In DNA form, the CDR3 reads TGCGCCAGCAGCTTGGGCGGGACAGGGGGCTCCTACGAGCAGTACTTC. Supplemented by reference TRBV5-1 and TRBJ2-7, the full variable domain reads KAGVTQTPRYLIKTRGQQVTLSCSPISGHRSVSWYQQTPGQGLQFLFEYFSETQRNKGNFPGRFSGRQFSNSRSEMNVSTLELGDSALYLCASSLGGTGGSYEQYFGPGTRLTVT.

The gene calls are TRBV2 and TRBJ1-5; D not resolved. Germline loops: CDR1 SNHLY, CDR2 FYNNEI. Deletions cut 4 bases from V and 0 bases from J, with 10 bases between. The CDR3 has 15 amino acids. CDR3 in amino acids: CASSAQSYSNQPQHF. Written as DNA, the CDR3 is TGTGCCAGCAGTGCACAGTCCTATAGCAATCAGCCCCAGCATTTT.

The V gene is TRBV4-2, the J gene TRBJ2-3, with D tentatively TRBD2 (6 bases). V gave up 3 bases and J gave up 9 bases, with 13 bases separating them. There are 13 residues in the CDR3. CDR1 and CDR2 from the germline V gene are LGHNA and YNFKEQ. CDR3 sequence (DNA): TGTGCCAGCAGCCATCCTCTAGCGCCGACGCAGTATTTT. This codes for CASSHPLAPTQYF.

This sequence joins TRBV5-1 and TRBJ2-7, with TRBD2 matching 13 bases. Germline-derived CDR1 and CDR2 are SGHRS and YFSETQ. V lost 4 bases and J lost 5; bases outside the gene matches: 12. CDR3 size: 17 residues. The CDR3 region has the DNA TGCGCCAGCAGCCATAGACTAGCGGGGGGTTCTGCCCACGAGCAGTACTTC. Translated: CASSHRLAGGSAHEQYF.

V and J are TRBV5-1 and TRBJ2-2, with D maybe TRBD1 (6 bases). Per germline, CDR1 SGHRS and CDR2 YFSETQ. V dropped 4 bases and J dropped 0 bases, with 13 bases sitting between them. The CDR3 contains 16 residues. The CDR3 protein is CASSPGGTTNTGELFF. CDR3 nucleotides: TGCGCCAGCAGCCCCGGTGGGACAACGAACACCGGGGAGCTGTTTTTT.

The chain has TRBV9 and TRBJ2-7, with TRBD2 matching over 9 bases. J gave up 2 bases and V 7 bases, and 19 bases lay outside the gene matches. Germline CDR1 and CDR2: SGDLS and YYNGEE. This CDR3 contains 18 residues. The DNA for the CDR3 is TGTGCCAGCTCCGCAAATCTTCAGGAGTCTAGCGGGACCTACGAGCAGTACTTC. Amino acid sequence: CASSANLQESSGTYEQYF.

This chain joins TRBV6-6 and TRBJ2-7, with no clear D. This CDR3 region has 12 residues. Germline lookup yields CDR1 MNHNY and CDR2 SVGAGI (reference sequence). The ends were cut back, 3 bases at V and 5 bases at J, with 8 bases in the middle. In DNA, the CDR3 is TGTGCCAGCAGTTATTTGCAGGACGAGCAGTACTTC. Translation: CASSYLQDEQYF.

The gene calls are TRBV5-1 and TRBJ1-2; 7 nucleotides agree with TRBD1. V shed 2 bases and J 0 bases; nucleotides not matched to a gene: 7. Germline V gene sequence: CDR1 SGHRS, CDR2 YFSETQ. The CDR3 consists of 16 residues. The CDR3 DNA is TGCGCCAGCAGCTTCTCCGACAGGGCTACTAACTATGGCTACACCTTC. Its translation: CASSFSDRATNYGYTF.

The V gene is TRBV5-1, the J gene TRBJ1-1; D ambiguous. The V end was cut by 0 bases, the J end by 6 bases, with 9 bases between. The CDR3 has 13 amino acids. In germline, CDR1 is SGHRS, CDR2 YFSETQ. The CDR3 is CASSLETLSEAFF. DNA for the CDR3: TGCGCCAGCAGCTTGGAAACCCTATCTGAAGCTTTCTTT.

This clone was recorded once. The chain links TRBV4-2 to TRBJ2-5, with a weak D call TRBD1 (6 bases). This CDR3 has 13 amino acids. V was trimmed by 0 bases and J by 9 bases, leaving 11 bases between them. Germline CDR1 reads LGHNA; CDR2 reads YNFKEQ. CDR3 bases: TGTGCCAGCAGCCAAGACCTTCCAGGGGCCCAGTACTTC. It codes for CASSQDLPGAQYF.

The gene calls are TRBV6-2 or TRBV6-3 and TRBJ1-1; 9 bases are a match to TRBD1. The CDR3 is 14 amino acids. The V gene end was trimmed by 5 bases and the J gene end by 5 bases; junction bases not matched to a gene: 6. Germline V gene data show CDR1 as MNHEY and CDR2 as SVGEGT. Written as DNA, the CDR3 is TGTGCCAGCAGTCGCCGACAGGGGGGTACTGAAGCTTTCTTT. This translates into CASSRRQGGTEAFF.

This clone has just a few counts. The CDR3 spells CASNPGRRNFDEQYF. The DNA for the CDR3 is TGTGCCAGTAACCCAGGCCGACGGAATTTCGACGAGCAGTACTTC. The chain carries TRBV6-9 and TRBJ2-7; D unclear. CDR1 is MNHGY, CDR2 SVAAGI, per germline. V lost 9 bases, J lost 5 bases, and 23 bases lay in between. The CDR3 spans 15 residues.

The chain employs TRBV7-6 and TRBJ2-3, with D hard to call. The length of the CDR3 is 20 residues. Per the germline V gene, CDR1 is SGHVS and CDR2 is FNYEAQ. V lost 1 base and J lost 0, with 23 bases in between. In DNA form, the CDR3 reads TGTGCCAGCAGCTTAGATTATGCCCGAACCGTTACCACTAGCACAGATACGCAGTATTTT. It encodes CASSLDYARTVTTSTDTQYF.